The present entry profiles one T cell receptor (beta chain) with its context. This record comes from a study of blood T cell repertoires in COVID-19. As for the study in general: The samples span acute and convalescent COVID-19 from the United States, Italy and Spain.

The method was immunoSEQ multiplex PCR; TCRdb's version includes in-frame clones alone and lacks a portion of them. The repertoire consists of about 220,000 clones, with 88% occurring once and the leading ten covering around 2.7%. There are 13 residues in the CDR3. Per germline, CDR1 MDHEN and CDR2 SYDVKM. Trimming shortened V by 8 bases and J by 7 bases, and 15 bases separated the two germline ends. Participants were aged roughly 18 to 90 years, lived in around 25 US areas, and enrolled virtually. The sample comprised PBMCs or T cells enriched from blood (not recorded which). The origin of this receptor is a woman aged 30 to 39 who had recovered from COVID-19. The chain combines TRBV28 with TRBJ1-5, with D maybe TRBD1 (6 bases). This CDR3 reads CASGTGRGQPQHF. The CDR3 DNA reads TGTGCCAGCGGCACGGGCAGGGGCCAGCCCCAGCATTTT.